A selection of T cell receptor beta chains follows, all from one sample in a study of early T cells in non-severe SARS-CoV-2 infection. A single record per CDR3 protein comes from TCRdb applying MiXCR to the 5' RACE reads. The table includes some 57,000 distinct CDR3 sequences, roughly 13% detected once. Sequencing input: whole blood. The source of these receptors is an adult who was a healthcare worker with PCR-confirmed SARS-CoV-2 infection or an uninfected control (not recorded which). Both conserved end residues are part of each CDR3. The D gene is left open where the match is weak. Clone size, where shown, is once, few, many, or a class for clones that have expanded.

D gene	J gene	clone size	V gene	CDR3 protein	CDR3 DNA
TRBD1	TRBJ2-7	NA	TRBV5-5	CASSTTGTGVYEQYF	TGTGCCAGCAGCACGACCGGGACAGGGGTCTACGAGCAGTACTTC
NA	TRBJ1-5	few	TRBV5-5	CASSFPDRPRPQHF	TGTGCCAGCAGCTTTCCTGACAGGCCTAGGCCCCAGCATTTT
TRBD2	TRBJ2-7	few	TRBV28	CASTDLAGSSYEQYF	TGTGCCAGCACCGACTTAGCGGGAAGCTCCTACGAGCAGTACTTC
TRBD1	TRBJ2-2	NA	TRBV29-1	CSALTGTGELFF	TGCAGTGCCCTGACAGGGACCGGGGAGCTGTTTTTT
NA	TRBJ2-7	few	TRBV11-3	CASSSREGMDYEQYF	TGTGCCAGCAGCTCTCGAGAAGGGATGGACTACGAGCAGTACTTC
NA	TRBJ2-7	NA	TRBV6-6	CASSNWDKRDQQYF	TGTGCCAGCAGCAACTGGGACAAACGCGACCAGCAGTACTTC
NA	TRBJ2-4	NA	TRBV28	CASSSDTGSGNIQYF	TGTGCCAGCAGTTCCGACACGGGATCGGGAAACATTCAGTACTTC
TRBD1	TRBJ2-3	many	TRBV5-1	CASSLPGQGGDTQYF	TGCGCCAGCAGCTTGCCCGGACAGGGGGGAGATACGCAGTATTTT
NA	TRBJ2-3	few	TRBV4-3	CASSQDSAQGTDTQYF	TGCGCCAGCAGCCAAGATTCGGCACAAGGGACAGATACGCAGTATTTT
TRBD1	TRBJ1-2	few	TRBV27	CASSSWVLGGSGYTF	TGTGCCAGCAGTTCCTGGGTCTTAGGGGGCAGTGGCTACACCTTC
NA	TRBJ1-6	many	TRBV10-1	CATSAQENSPLHF	TGCGCCACCTCTGCGCAGGAGAATTCACCCCTCCACTTT
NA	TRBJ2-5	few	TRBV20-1	CSARGPVGQGETQYF	TGCAGTGCTAGAGGGCCGGTGGGTCAGGGAGAGACCCAGTACTTC
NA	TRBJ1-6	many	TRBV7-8	CASSLDRSALHF	TGTGCCAGCAGCTTAGACAGGTCGGCCCTCCACTTT
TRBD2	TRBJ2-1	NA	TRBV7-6	CASSLARSGSSYNEQFF	TGTGCCAGCAGCTTAGCGCGCAGCGGGAGTTCCTACAATGAGCAGTTCTTC
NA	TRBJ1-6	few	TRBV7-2	CASSDRPNNSPLHF	TGTGCCAGCAGCGACAGGCCCAATAATTCACCCCTCCACTTT
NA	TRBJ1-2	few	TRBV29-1	CSFDGGDYGYTF	TGCAGCTTTGACGGGGGCGACTATGGCTACACCTTC
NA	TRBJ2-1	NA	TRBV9	CASSARLFSNEQFF	TGTGCCAGCAGCGCCCGACTATTTAGCAATGAGCAGTTCTTC